This TCR beta chain derives from a study of cytomegalovirus exposure and HLA in healthy donors. Study-wide points: An Asian-associated ancestry cluster reportedly showed fewer N-insertions than the roughly 700-donor mean in a later analysis.

PCR was performed using 60 Vbeta and 13 Jbeta primers. Produced via immunoSEQ multiplex PCR; TCRdb's table is partial and in-frame only. The sample carries about 90,000 clones, roughly 74% recorded once. In the case of this clone: What it recognizes is unknown.

Trimming left V 1 base short and J 7 bases short, with 10 bases between. The germline CDR1 and CDR2 sequences are SEHNR and FQNEAQ (reference sequence). This CDR3 region has 14 residues. The V call is TRBV7-9, the J call TRBJ2-2; D may be TRBD2 (5 bases). Input material: PBMCs. This receptor was taken from a woman between 18 and 29 years old in good health and CMV-seropositive. This CDR3 is CASSLVPEDGELFF. Here the CDR3 DNA reads TGTGCCAGCAGCTTAGTCCCGGAGGACGGGGAGCTGTTTTTT.